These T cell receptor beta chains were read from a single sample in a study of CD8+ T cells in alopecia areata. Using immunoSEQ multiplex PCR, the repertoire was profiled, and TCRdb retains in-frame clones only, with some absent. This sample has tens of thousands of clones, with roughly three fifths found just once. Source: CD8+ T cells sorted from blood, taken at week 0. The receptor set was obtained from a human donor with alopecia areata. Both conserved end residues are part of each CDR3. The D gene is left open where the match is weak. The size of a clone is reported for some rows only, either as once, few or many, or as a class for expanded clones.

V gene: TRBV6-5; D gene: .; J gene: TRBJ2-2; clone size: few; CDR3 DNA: TGTGCCAGCAGTTACGAGAGCACCGGGGAGCTGTTTTTT; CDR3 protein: CASSYESTGELFF
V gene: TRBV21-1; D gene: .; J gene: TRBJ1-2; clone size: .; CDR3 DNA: TGTGCCAGCAGCAAAGGACAGGGTGACTATGGCTACACCTTC; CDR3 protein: CASSKGQGDYGYTF
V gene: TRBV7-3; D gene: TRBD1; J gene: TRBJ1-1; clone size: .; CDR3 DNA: TGTGCCAGCAGCTTAGCAACAGGGGCGGGTGAAGCTTTCTTT; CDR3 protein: CASSLATGAGEAFF
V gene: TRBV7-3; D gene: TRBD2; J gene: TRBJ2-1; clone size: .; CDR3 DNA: TGTGCCAGCAGCTTAAGCGGGACTAGCGGTGACGAGCAGTTCTTC; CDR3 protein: CASSLSGTSGDEQFF
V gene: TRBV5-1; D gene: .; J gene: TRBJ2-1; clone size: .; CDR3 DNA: TGCGCCAGCAGCTTGGATTACAATGAGCAGTTCTTC; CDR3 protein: CASSLDYNEQFF
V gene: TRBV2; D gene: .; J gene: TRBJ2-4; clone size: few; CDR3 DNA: TGTGCCAGTAGGCCTCCGGGGGCTTCTGCCAAAAACATTCAGTACTTC; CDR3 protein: CASRPPGASAKNIQYF
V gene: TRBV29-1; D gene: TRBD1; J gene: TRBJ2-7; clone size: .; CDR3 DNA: TGCAGCGTTCGGGACAGCTACGAGCAGTACTTC; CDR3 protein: CSVRDSYEQYF
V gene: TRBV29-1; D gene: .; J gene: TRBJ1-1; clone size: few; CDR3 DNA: TGCAGCGTTGACGGGGGGGGACTCATGAACACTGAAGCTTTCTTT; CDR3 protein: CSVDGGGLMNTEAFF
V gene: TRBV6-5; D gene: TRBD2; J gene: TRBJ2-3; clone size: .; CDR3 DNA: TGTGCCAGCAGTTACGCAGCGGGAGCCACAGATACGCAGTATTTT; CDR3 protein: CASSYAAGATDTQYF
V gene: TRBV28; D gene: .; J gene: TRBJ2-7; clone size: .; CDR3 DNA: TGTGCCAGCAGTTTAAAGCAGGGCTCCTACGAGCAGTACTTC; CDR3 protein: CASSLKQGSYEQYF
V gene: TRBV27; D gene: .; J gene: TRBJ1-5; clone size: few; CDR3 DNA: TGTGCCAGCGGGACGGGAGGCAATCAGCCCCAGCATTTT; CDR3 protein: CASGTGGNQPQHF
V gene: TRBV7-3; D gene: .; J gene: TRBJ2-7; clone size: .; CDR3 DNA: TGTGCCAGCACGCTCCGGGTCACCAAAACCTACGAGCAGTACTTC; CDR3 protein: CASTLRVTKTYEQYF
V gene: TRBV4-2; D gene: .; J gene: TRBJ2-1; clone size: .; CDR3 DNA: TGTGCCAGCAGCCAAGATGGTTCAGGGCCCTCCTACAATGAGCAGTTCTTC; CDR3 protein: CASSQDGSGPSYNEQFF
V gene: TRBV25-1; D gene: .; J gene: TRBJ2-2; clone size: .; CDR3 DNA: TGTGCCAGCAGTGTAGGACTGCGGCGTACCGGGGAGCTGTTTTTT; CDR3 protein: CASSVGLRRTGELFF
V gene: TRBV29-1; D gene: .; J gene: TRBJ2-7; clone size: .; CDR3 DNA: TGCAGCGTTGAGGACAGCTTCTCGTCCTACGAGCAGTACTTC; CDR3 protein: CSVEDSFSSYEQYF
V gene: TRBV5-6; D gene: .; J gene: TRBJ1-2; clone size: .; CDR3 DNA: TGTGCCAGCAGCTCCGATCGAGACCGGTCCTATGGCTACACCTTC; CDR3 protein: CASSSDRDRSYGYTF
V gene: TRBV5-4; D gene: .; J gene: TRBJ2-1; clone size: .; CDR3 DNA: TGTGCCAGCAGCTTGCTGGAGATCTACAATGAGCAGTTCTTC; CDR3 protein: CASSLLEIYNEQFF
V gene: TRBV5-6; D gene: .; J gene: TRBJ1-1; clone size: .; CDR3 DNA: TGTGCCAGCAGCTTGGGGGTTACTGAAGCTTTCTTT; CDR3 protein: CASSLGVTEAFF
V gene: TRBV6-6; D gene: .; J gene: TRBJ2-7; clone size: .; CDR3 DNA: TGTGCCAGCAGTTACTCGATCGGACAGATCTACGAGCAGTACTTC; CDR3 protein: CASSYSIGQIYEQYF
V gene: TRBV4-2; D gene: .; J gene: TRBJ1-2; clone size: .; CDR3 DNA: TGTGCCAGCAGCCAAGAACTGGGGGATGGCTACACCTTC; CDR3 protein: CASSQELGDGYTF